This is a list of T cell receptor beta chains from one sample in a study of T cell repertoires in aging, cancer and after chemotherapy. TCRdb recomputed calls from the multiplex PCR reads with MiXCR, one row per CDR3 protein. The repertoire holds about 8,700 distinct CDR3 sequences, with roughly 32% as singletons. Sequenced input: blood. The receptors were gathered from a human donor in good health. Both conserved end residues are part of each CDR3. Fields, in order: J gene, V gene, CDR3 protein.

TRBJ1-5	TRBV19	CASHPGGGLINQPQHF
TRBJ2-3	TRBV28	CASSSTGESTDTQYF
TRBJ2-1	TRBV6-4	CASSRDGSSYNEQFF
TRBJ2-2	TRBV6-4	CASSLDRANTGELFF
TRBJ2-1	TRBV6-5	CASRIRLDSYNEQFF
TRBJ2-7	TRBV6-6	CASSYEESSYEQYF
TRBJ1-5	TRBV19	CASSIEGAGNQPQHF
TRBJ1-3	TRBV25-1	CASTWGGSGNTIYF
TRBJ2-7	TRBV30	CARGGLAGVRMDF
TRBJ2-7	TRBV7-2	CASSFTGAGEQYF
TRBJ2-1	TRBV11-3	CASSPDGTSYNEQFF
TRBJ2-3	TRBV6-5	CASSLLSSVDTQYF
TRBJ2-7	TRBV28	CASSLGGSLSYEQYF
TRBJ2-1	TRBV11-2	CASSLEGGWGPYNEQFF
TRBJ2-3	TRBV7-2	CASSLARVTQYF
TRBJ1-5	TRBV20-1	CSALQGMGGNQPQHF
TRBJ1-5	TRBV6-1	CAISGAGGADQPQHF
TRBJ2-7	TRBV10-1	CASSESLQRGLAGPYEQYF
TRBJ1-2	TRBV7-9	CASSSDRGTAYGYTF
TRBJ1-1	TRBV18	CASSPSFPNTEAFF
TRBJ1-2	TRBV12-3/TRBV12-4	CASSFRGVYGYTF
TRBJ2-6	TRBV11-1	CASSADDIWANVLTF
TRBJ2-5	TRBV15	CATSSQRTGGKTQYF
TRBJ2-1	TRBV12-3/TRBV12-4	CASRGTSGTPNSYNEQFF
TRBJ2-1	TRBV20-1	CSARKTGLVIGEQFF
TRBJ2-2	TRBV6-2/TRBV6-3	CASRPGLNTGELFF
TRBJ1-1	TRBV27	CASRPGTGESEAFF
TRBJ2-7	TRBV6-1	CASSERDRDEQYF
-	TRBV27	CASSLTGGPVEQYF
TRBJ2-1	TRBV24-1	CATSDPGAPYNEQFF
TRBJ2-3	TRBV20-1	CSAPGLRGTDTQYF
TRBJ2-1	TRBV27	CASSLRGTPGNEQFF
TRBJ1-2	TRBV12-3/TRBV12-4	CASKGLPYGYTF
TRBJ2-2	TRBV20-1	CSARDLTPDRENTGELFF
TRBJ2-3	TRBV20-1	CSASGGLAGVWADTQYF
TRBJ1-5	TRBV11-2	CASSPTGGVNQPQHF
TRBJ2-7	TRBV14	CASSQTGIHEQYF
TRBJ2-1	TRBV19	CASSPQSTGHNEQFF
TRBJ2-1	TRBV28	CASSLWVYSPGTSGSREQFF
TRBJ2-2	TRBV12-3/TRBV12-4	CASSLGTVAGELFF
TRBJ2-7	TRBV30	CAWSRVGTYEQYF
TRBJ2-2	TRBV7-9	CASSLEGAGVVRELFF